Here is one T cell receptor (beta chain) with its context. The data are from a study of radiation and T cells in renal cell carcinoma. The method was immunoSEQ multiplex PCR; TCRdb's version includes in-frame clones alone and lacks a portion of them. The data show about 120,000 clones, 81% seen once. As to time point: blood 2 weeks post-SBRT. Regarding treatment: 15 Gy SBRT to primary tumor, nephrectomy 4 weeks later. The germline gives CDR1 WSHSY, CDR2 SAAADI. V gave up 6 bases and J gave up 1 base, with 9 bases separating them. The CDR3 is 14 residues long. The rearrangement uses TRBV10-2 and TRBJ2-2; D possibly corresponds to TRBD1 (5 bases). This specimen was blood, taken from a patient whose treatment included radiotherapy and nephrectomy. The TCR comes from a man aged 50 to 60 with renal cell carcinoma. CDR3 sequence (DNA): TGCGCCAGCAGATGGGGCGGGAACACCGGGGAGCTGTTTTTT. As protein: CASRWGGNTGELFF.